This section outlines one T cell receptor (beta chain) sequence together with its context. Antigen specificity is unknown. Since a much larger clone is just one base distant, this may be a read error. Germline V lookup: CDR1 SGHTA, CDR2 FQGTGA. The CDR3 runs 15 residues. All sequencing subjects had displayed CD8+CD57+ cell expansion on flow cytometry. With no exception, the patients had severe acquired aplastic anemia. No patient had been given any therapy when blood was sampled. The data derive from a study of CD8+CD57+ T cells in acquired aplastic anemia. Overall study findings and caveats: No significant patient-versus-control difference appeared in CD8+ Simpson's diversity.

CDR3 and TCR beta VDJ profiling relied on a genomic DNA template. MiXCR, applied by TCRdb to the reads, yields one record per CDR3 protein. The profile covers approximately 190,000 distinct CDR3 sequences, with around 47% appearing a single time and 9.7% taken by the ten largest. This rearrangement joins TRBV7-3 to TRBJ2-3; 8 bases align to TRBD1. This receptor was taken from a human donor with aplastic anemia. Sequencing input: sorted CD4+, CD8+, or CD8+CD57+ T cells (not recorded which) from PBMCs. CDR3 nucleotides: TGTGCCAGCAGCCAGGGGGCTAGGAGCACAGGTACGCAGTATTTT. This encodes CASSQGARSTGTQYF. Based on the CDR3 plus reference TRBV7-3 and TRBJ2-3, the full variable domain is GAGVSQTPSNKVTEKGKYVELRCDPISGHTALYWYRQSLGQGPEFLIYFQGTGAADDSGLPNDRFFAVRPEGSVSTLKIQRTERGDSAVYLCASSQGARSTGTQYFGPGTRLTVL.